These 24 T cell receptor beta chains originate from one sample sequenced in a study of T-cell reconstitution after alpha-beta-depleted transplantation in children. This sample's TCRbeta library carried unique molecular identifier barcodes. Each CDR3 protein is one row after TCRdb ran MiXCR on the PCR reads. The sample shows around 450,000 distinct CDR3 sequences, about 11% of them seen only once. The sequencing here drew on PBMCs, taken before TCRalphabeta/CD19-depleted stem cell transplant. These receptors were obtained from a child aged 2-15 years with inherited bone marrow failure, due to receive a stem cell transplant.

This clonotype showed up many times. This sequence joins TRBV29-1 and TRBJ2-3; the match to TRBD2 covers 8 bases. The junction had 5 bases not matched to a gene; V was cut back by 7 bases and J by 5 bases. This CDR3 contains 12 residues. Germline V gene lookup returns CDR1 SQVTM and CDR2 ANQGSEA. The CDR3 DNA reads TGCAGCGCAGCGGGAGCCCGAGATACGCAGTATTTT. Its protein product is CSAAGARDTQYF.

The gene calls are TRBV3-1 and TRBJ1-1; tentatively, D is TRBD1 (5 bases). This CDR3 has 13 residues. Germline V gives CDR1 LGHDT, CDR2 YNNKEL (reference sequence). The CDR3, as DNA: TGTGCTCCCGGCCCCAGGGCCGACACTGAAGCTTTCTTT. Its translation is CAPGPRADTEAFF.

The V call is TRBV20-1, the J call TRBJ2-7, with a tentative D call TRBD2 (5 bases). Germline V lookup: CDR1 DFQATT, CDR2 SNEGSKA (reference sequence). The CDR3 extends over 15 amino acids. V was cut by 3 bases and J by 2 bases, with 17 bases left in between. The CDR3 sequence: CSASKGGPKTYEQYF. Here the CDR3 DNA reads TGCAGTGCTAGTAAGGGCGGGCCAAAAACCTACGAGCAGTACTTC.

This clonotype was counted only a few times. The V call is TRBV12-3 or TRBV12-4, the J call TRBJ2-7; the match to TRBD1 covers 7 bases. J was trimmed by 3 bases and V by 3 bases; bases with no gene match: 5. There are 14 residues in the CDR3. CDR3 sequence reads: CASSFSWDSYEQYF. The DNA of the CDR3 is TGTGCCAGCAGTTTTTCTTGGGACAGCTACGAGCAGTACTTC.

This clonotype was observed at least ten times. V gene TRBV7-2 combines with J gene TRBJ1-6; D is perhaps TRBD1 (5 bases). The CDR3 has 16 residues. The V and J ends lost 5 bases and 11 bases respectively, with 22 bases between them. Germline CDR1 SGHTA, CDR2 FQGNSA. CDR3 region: CASSPPGPTLGAPLHF. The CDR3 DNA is TGTGCCAGCAGCCCACCAGGACCGACGCTGGGGGCACCCCTCCACTTT. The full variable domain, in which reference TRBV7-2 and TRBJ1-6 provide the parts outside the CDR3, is GAGVSQSPSNKVTEKGKDVELRCDPISGHTALYWYRQSLGQGLEFLIYFQGNSAPDKSGLPSDRFSAERTGGSVSTLTIQRTQQEDSAVYLCASSPPGPTLGAPLHFGNGTRLTVT.

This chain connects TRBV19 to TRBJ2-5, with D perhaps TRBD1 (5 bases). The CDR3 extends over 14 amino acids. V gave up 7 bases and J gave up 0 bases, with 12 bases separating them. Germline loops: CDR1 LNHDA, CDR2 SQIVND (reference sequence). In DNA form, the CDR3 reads TGTGCCAGTAACGGACACACGTACCAAGAGACCCAGTACTTC. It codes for CASNGHTYQETQYF. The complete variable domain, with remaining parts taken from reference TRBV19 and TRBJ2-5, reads DGGITQSPKYLFRKEGQNVTLSCEQNLNHDAMYWYRQDPGQGLRLIYYSQIVNDFQKGDIAEGYSVSREKKESFPLTVTSAQKNPTAFYLCASNGHTYQETQYFGPGTRLLVL.

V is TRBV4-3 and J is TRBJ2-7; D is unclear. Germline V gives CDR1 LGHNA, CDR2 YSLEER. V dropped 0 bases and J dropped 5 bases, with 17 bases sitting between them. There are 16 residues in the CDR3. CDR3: CASSQETTRAWDEQYF. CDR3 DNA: TGCGCCAGCAGCCAAGAAACTACCAGAGCGTGGGACGAGCAGTACTTC.

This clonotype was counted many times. The CDR3 region has the DNA TGTGCCAGCAGCCAAGACTGGCTGGCTATTTACGAGCAGTACTTC. It encodes CASSQDWLAIYEQYF. This chain connects TRBV4-2 to TRBJ2-7; D is uncertain. CDR3 length equals 15 residues. V dropped 0 bases and J dropped 4 bases, with 13 bases sitting between them. The germline V gene has CDR1 LGHNA and CDR2 YNFKEQ.

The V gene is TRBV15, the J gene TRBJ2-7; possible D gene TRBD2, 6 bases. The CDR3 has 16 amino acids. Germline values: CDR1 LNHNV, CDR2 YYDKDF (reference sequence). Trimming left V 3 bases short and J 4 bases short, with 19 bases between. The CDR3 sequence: CATSSQRLGTLYEQYF. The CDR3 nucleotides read TGTGCCACCAGCAGTCAGAGACTAGGAACACTGTACGAGCAGTACTTC.

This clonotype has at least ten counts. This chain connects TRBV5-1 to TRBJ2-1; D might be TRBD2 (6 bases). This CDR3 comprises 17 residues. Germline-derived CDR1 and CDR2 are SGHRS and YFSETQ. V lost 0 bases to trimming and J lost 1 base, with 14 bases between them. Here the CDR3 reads CASSLGALAGSYNEQFF. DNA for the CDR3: TGCGCCAGCAGCTTGGGCGCTCTTGCGGGGTCCTACAATGAGCAGTTCTTC.

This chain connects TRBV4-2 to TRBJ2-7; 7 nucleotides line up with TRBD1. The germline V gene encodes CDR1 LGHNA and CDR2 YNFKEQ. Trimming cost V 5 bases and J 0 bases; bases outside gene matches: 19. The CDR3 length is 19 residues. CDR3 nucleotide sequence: TGTGCCAGCAGCGTACGGGACAGCGCCGACTCCTATAACTCCTACGAGCAGTACTTC. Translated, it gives CASSVRDSADSYNSYEQYF.

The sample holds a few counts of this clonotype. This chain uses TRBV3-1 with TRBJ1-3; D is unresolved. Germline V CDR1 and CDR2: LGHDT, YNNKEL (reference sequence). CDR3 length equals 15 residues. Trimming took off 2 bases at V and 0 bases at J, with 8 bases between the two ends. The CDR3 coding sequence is TGTGCCAGCAGCCAATTCGACGCCTCTGGAAACACCATATATTTT. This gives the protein CASSQFDASGNTIYF.

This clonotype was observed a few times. The CDR3 is CASSLLLARTYNEQFF. CDR3 coding DNA: TGTGCCAGCAGTTTATTATTGGCCCGAACCTACAATGAGCAGTTCTTC. The J gene is TRBJ2-1, the V gene TRBV27; no clear D. This CDR3 is 16 amino acids long. The V gene lost 1 base and the J gene lost 2 bases, with 12 bases spanning the gap. Germline CDR1 reads MNHEY; CDR2 reads SMNVEV (reference sequence).

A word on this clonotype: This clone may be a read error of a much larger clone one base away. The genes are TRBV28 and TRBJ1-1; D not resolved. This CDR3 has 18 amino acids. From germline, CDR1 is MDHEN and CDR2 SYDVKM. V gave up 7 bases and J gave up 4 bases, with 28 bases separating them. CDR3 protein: CASILGFLHPRMSTEAFF. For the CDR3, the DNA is TGTGCCAGCATCCTGGGCTTCCTACATCCTAGAATGAGCACTGAAGCTTTCTTT.

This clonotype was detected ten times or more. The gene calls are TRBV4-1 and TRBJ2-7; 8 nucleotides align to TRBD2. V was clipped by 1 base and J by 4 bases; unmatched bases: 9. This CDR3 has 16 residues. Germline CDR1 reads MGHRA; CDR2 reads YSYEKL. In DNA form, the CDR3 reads TGCGCCAGCAGCCAAGCTACCGGGACTAGGTATTACGAGCAGTACTTC. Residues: CASSQATGTRYYEQYF.

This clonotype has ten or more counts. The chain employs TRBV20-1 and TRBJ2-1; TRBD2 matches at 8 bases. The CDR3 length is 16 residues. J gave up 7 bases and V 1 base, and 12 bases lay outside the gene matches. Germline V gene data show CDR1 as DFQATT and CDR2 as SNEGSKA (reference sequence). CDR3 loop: CSARGGSGIRYNEQFF. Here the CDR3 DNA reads TGCAGTGCTAGAGGAGGTAGCGGGATTCGGTATAATGAGCAGTTCTTC.

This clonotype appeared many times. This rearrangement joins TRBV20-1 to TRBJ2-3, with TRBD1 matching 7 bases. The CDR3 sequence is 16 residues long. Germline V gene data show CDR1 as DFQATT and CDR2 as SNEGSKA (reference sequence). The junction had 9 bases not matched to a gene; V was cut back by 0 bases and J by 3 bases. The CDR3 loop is CSARDPKGAGTDTQYF. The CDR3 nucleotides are TGCAGTGCTAGAGATCCCAAGGGGGCCGGGACAGATACGCAGTATTTT.

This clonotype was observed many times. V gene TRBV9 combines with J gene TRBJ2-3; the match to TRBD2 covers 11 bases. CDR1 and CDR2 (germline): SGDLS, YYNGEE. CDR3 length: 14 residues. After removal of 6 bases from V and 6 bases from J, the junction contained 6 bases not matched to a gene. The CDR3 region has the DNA TGTGCCAGCACCCGGACTAGCGGGCGGGATACGCAGTATTTT. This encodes CASTRTSGRDTQYF.

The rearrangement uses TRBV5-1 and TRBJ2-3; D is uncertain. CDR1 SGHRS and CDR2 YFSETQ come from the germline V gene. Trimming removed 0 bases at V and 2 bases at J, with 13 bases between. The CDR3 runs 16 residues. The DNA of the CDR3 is TGCGCCAGCAGCTTGGTCAGGAGAGCAAACACAGATACGCAGTATTTT. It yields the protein CASSLVRRANTDTQYF.

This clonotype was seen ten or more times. CDR3 in amino acids: CASSIWGTGNQPQHF. The DNA for the CDR3 is TGTGCCAGTAGTATATGGGGGACTGGCAATCAGCCCCAGCATTTT. The V call is TRBV19, the J call TRBJ1-5; maybe TRBD1 (5 bases). Trimming cost V 2 bases and J 2 bases, with 10 bases left between them. Germline lookup yields CDR1 LNHDA and CDR2 SQIVND (reference sequence). The CDR3 extends over 15 amino acids.

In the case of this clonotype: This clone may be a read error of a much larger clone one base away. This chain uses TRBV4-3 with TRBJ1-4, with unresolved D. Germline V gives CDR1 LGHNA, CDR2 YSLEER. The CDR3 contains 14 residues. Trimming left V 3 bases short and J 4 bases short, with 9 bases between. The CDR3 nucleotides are TGCGCCAGCAGCCACAGACTCAGTAATGAAAAACTGTTTTTT. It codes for CASSHRLSNEKLFF.

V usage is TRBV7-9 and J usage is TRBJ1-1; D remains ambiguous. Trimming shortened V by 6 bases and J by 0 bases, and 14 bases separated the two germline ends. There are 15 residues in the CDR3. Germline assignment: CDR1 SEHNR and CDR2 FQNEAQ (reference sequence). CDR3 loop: CASSIQSVVNTEAFF. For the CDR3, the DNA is TGTGCCAGCAGTATCCAATCCGTCGTGAACACTGAAGCTTTCTTT.

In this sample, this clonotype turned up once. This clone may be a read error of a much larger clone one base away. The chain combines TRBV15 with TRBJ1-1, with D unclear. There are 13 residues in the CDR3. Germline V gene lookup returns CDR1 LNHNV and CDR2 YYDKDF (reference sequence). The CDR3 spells CATSRGGGVEGFF. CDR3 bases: TGTGCCACCAGCAGAGGGGGTGGCGTTGAAGGTTTCTTT.

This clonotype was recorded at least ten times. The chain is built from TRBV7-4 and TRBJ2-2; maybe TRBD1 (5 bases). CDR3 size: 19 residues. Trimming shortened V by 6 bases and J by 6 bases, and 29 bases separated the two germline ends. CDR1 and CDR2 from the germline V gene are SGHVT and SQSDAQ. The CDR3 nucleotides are TGTGCCAGCAGTTCCGACCCCCGGTGCGGACATTCTGGCGCCGGGGAGCTGTTTTTT. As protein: CASSSDPRCGHSGAGELFF. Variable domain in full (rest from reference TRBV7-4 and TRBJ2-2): GAGVSQSPRYKVAKRGRDVALRCDSISGHVTLYWYRQTLGQGSEVLTYSQSDAQRDKSGRPSGRFSAERPERSVSTLKIQRTEQGDSAVYLCASSSDPRCGHSGAGELFFGEGSRLTVL.